This T cell receptor beta chain stems from a study of technical replicates of blood from several donors (dated by TCRdb to between 2016 and 2019). Based on the germline V gene, the CDR1 and CDR2 sequences are MDHEN and SYDVKM. V and J are truncated by 2 bases and 2 bases respectively, leaving an intervening sequence of 16 bases. The CDR3, from cysteine to phenylalanine, totals 17 residues. The only DNA kept is the CDR3, 51 bases in frame from the first base. In regard to this clone: Its antigen has not been determined. No base quality information exists; no much larger clone differs at one position.

The library relied on the immunoSEQ multiplex PCR assay. In its TCRdb copy, this immuneACCESS table keeps in-frame sequences only and misses some clones. Where compared with another copy, unresolved V genes explain less than half of these, and the others have no known cause. This sample comprises around 72,000 clones, almost 95% of them detected only once. The ten largest clones take up 0.38% of the sample. What was sequenced was T cells isolated from PBMCs. This sequence uses TRBV28 and TRBJ2-1, with TRBD2 as a weak D call on 6 bases. The source is a human donor in good health. The DNA reads as follows: TGTGCCAGCAGTTTAAATCTTGTGGAGCGGGCCTACAATGAGCAGTTCTTC. Translated, it gives CASSLNLVERAYNEQFF.